This T cell receptor beta chain originates from a study of shared clonotypes between healthy human individuals. At the level of the study: CD8 memory received one plate per donor, CD8 naive two, CD4 memory three and CD4 naive three.

This CDR3 spans 14 amino acids. Germline loops: CDR1 MNHEY, CDR2 SMNVEV (reference sequence). V lost 8 bases and J 8 bases, leaving 18 bases between the germline ends. Points from the study as a whole: All-four-donor shared clonotypes had higher generation probabilities than non-shared clonotypes did. Naive CD4 clonotypes were shared across a handful of donors at roughly 5.3%.

Comment on this clone: The antigen remains unidentified. Other DNA sequences of this sample code for an identical CDR3.

Measured with immunoSEQ multiplex PCR; TCRdb has only the in-frame clones, and not every one. The sample holds around 2.1 million clones, about 93% seen once. Terminally differentiated effector memory CD45RA+ cells were excluded by CCR7 positive selection of CD45RO-negative cells. The chain combines TRBV27 with TRBJ1-4, with D perhaps TRBD1 (6 bases). Sequencing was carried out using naive CD8+ T cells from PBMCs. The sequence was collected from a young man in good health. Some clones in this sample may be carry-over from other donors' samples. CDR3 nucleotides: TGTGCCAGCTCTCCCCGGGGGGGGCGGGAAAAACTGTTTTTT. Translated, it gives CASSPRGGREKLFF.